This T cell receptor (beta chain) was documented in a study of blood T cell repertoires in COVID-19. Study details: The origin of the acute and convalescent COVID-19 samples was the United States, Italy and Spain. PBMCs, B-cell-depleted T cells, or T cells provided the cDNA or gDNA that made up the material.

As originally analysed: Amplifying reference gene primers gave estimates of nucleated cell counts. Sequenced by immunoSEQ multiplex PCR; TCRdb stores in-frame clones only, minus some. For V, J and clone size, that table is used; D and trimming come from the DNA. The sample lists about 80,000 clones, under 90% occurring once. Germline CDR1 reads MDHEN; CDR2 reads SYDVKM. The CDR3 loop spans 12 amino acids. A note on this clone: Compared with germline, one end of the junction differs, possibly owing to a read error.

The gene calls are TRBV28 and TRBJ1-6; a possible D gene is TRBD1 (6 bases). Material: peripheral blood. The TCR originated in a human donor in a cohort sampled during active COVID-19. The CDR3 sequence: CASSLSSGQKTF. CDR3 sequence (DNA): TGTGCCAGCAGCCTTTCCTCGGGACAAAAGACTTTT.